This is a list of T cell receptor beta chains from one sample in a study of T cell clones after liver transplantation. Repertoires were generated with immunoSEQ multiplex PCR, while TCRdb's copy carries only in-frame clones and drops some. The table lists 65,000 to 95,000 clones, 75% to 90% of them singletons. The starting material was CD4+ T cells from blood, obtained before liver transplant. These receptors all come from a human donor who received a liver transplant. Each CDR3 is given with its conserved first and last residue.

V gene	J gene	CDR3 protein
TRBV5-1	TRBJ2-1	CASSLEAGGYSNEQFF
TRBV10-3	TRBJ1-1	CAISEWGTTEAFF
TRBV11-3	TRBJ2-2	CASSSPPLGLAGVSTGELFF
TRBV4-1	TRBJ2-1	CASSQEGPGGHEQFF
TRBV19	TRBJ1-5	CASSMGSRGSNQPQHF
TRBV5-4	TRBJ2-3	CASSWGTSTDTQYF
TRBV5-4	TRBJ2-5	CASSPVSPGGLGETQYF
TRBV7-2	TRBJ1-5	CASSLRVSSQPQHF
TRBV2	TRBJ1-2	CASSWGGTMREYGYTF
TRBV7-2	TRBJ1-2	CASSYTGAAYGYTF
TRBV29-1	TRBJ2-3	CSVGTGSKDTQYF
TRBV25-1	TRBJ1-4	CASCPRDSPWEKLFF
TRBV6-1	TRBJ2-1	CASIMNEQFF
TRBV11-2	TRBJ2-2	CASSLQSRNTGELFF
TRBV5-1	TRBJ2-2	CASSFKGDTGELFF
TRBV9	TRBJ2-1	CASSPRLAGPPNEQFF
TRBV6-1	TRBJ2-3	CASSAGVGRGLASDTQYF
TRBV7-2	TRBJ1-2	CASSLSGDYRARGYTF
TRBV18	TRBJ1-1	CASSKTGSNTEAFF
TRBV5-1	TRBJ1-1	CASSALGAPLGNTEAFF
TRBV7-7	TRBJ2-3	CASAAGTGVADTQYF
TRBV7-2	TRBJ1-3	CASSLADRDSGNTIYF